Each of the 18 T cell receptor beta chains below was sequenced from the same sample in a study of lymphopenia after photon versus proton radiotherapy. Data came from immunoSEQ multiplex PCR; TCRdb stores just in-frame clones and leaves some out. The table records 50,000 or so clones, more than 90% of them present only once. The source material was peripheral blood, sampled from a patient treated with photon-based radiotherapy. These receptors were taken from a woman aged 40 to 50 with cholangiocarcinoma.

The rearrangement joins TRBV6-4 to TRBJ2-1, with D unresolved. CDR1 is MRHNA and CDR2 is SNTAGT in the germline V gene. V was cut by 2 bases and J by 6 bases, with 8 bases left in between. This CDR3 has 13 residues. CDR3 protein: CASSDPLTNEQFF. In DNA form, the CDR3 reads TGTGCCAGCAGTGACCCCTTAACCAATGAGCAGTTCTTC.

V gene TRBV7-6 combines with J gene TRBJ2-7; D remains ambiguous. Trimming took 5 bases from V and 7 from J, leaving 12 bases between them. This CDR3 has 12 residues. Germline loops: CDR1 SGHVS, CDR2 FNYEAQ. This chain's CDR3 is CASSPASGEQYF. DNA for the CDR3: TGTGCCAGCAGCCCAGCCAGTGGGGAGCAGTACTTC.

This clone was counted between two and nine times. The rearrangement links TRBV6-5 to TRBJ1-2, with D perhaps matching TRBD1 (6 bases). The CDR3 consists of 14 residues. Germline-derived CDR1 and CDR2 are MNHEY and SVGAGI. Between the trimmed V and J ends, which lost 0 bases and 8 bases, there was a span of 13 bases. CDR3 nucleotide sequence: TGTGCCAGCAGTTACTCCGACAGGAGGGAGGGCTACACCTTC. Its protein is CASSYSDRREGYTF.

This clone was recorded a few times. The chain is built from TRBV29-1 and TRBJ1-1; 7 bases match TRBD1. Trimming cost V 6 bases and J 10 bases; bases outside gene matches: 11. Germline V CDR1 and CDR2: SQVTM, ANQGSEA. The CDR3 is 12 residues long. Here the CDR3 DNA reads TGCAGCGTGGGAGAGGGGGCCCTGGGAGCTTTCTTT. This gives the protein CSVGEGALGAFF.

The V and J genes are TRBV7-9 and TRBJ2-1; D is possibly TRBD2 (6 bases). This CDR3 region has 16 residues. Between the trimmed V and J ends, which lost 3 bases and 7 bases, there was a span of 19 bases. Germline values: CDR1 SEHNR, CDR2 FQNEAQ (reference sequence). The CDR3 reads CASSFPRGGVTNEQFF. The DNA for the CDR3 is TGTGCCAGCAGCTTTCCGAGAGGAGGGGTCACGAATGAGCAGTTCTTC. The variable domain in full, with the rest retrieved from reference TRBV7-9 and TRBJ2-1, is DTGVSQNPRHKITKRGQNVTFRCDPISEHNRLYWYRQTLGQGPEFLTYFQNEAQLEKSRLLSDRFSAERPKGSFSTLEIQRTEQGDSAMYLCASSFPRGGVTNEQFFGPGTRLTVL.

The chain joins TRBV10-2 to TRBJ1-5; D possibly corresponds to TRBD1 (6 bases). Between the trimmed V and J ends, which lost 0 bases and 4 bases, there was a span of 10 bases. CDR3 length equals 15 residues. Germline CDR1 and CDR2: WSHSY and SAAADI. The CDR3 DNA sequence: TGCGCCAGCAGTGAGTCTGACAGGAGTAATCAGCCCCAGCATTTT. It is translated as CASSESDRSNQPQHF.

DNA for the CDR3: TGTGCCATCAGTGGTACGATCGAAGAGACCCAGTACTTC. Protein product: CAISGTIEETQYF. The chain links TRBV10-3 to TRBJ2-5, with D unclear. Trimming removed 4 bases from V and 3 bases from J, with 9 bases in between. Germline V gene lookup returns CDR1 ENHRY and CDR2 SYGVKD. The CDR3 covers 13 residues.

The rearrangement links TRBV28 to TRBJ2-7, with D unclear. CDR3 length equals 11 residues. V lost 4 bases, J lost 7 bases, and 8 bases lay in between. Looked up from germline, CDR1 is MDHEN and CDR2 is SYDVKM. The CDR3 sequence is CASSWVGEQYF. The CDR3 DNA reads as TGTGCCAGCAGTTGGGTTGGGGAGCAGTACTTC.

V gene TRBV6-5 combines with J gene TRBJ2-4; TRBD2 matches at 7 bases. CDR1 is MNHEY, CDR2 SVGAGI, per germline. Trimming at V came to 6 bases and at J to 9 bases, leaving 8 bases not matched to a gene. This CDR3 has 13 residues. CDR3 in amino acids: CASSIQAGVIQYF. CDR3 DNA: TGTGCCAGCAGCATACAGGCGGGGGTCATTCAGTACTTC.

This clone was counted once. The chain joins TRBV5-6 to TRBJ2-1; D is possibly TRBD2 (6 bases). CDR3 length equals 15 residues. Between the trimmed V and J ends, which lost 4 bases and 5 bases, there was a span of 16 bases. Germline V CDR1 and CDR2: SGHDT, YYEEEE. The CDR3 DNA reads as TGTGCCAGCAGCGAGACTAGTTTTTCTGACAATGAGCAGTTCTTC. Translation: CASSETSFSDNEQFF.

The CDR3 DNA sequence: TGTGCCAGCAGCTCGGGACTTTCTCAAGAGACCCAGTACTTC. Translation gives CASSSGLSQETQYF. V usage is TRBV5-4 and J usage is TRBJ2-5; maybe TRBD2 (6 bases). The CDR3 has 14 residues. Germline CDR1 and CDR2: SGHNT and YYREEE (reference sequence). V was shortened by 3 bases and J by 2 bases, with 11 bases between the two germline ends.

The chain recombines TRBV30 with TRBJ1-2; D gene unclear. The germline V gene has CDR1 GTSNPN and CDR2 SVGIG (reference sequence). This CDR3 has 14 amino acids. Trimming left V 0 bases short and J 5 bases short, with 13 bases between. CDR3 protein: CAWSVSRSAYGYTF. CDR3 coding DNA: TGTGCCTGGAGTGTATCGAGGAGTGCTTATGGCTACACCTTC.

J is TRBJ1-2 and V is TRBV27; tentative D call: TRBD1 (6 bases). Trimming took off 11 bases at V and 4 bases at J, with 20 bases between the two ends. The CDR3 runs 14 residues. Looked up from germline, CDR1 is MNHEY and CDR2 is SMNVEV (reference sequence). The chain's CDR3 is CAVGRDDRTYGYTF. The CDR3 DNA sequence: TGTGCCGTAGGCCGGGACGACAGGACCTATGGCTACACCTTC.

The table lists this clone with a count of one. The gene calls are TRBV30 and TRBJ1-3; no definite D call. Looked up from germline, CDR1 is GTSNPN and CDR2 is SVGIG (reference sequence). CDR3 length: 14 amino acids. V gave up 1 base and J gave up 0 bases, with 7 bases separating them. CDR3 sequence reads: CAWSAGSSGNTIYF. The CDR3 DNA reads as TGTGCCTGGAGTGCGGGGAGCTCTGGAAACACCATATATTTT.

The V gene is TRBV18, the J gene TRBJ2-7; D gene unclear. The germline V and J ends were trimmed by 6 bases and 2 bases, with 14 bases remaining between them. CDR1 is KGHSH and CDR2 is LQKENI in the germline V gene. The CDR3 runs to 14 residues. DNA for the CDR3: TGTGCCAGCTCGGATTCGCGGCGACCCTACGAGCAGTACTTC. As protein: CASSDSRRPYEQYF.

Comments on this clone: This same CDR3 is encoded by further DNA sequences in the sample. This rearrangement joins TRBV30 to TRBJ1-5; tentatively, D is TRBD1 (5 bases). Trimming took 0 bases from V and 2 from J, leaving 8 bases between them. Germline V CDR1 and CDR2: GTSNPN, SVGIG (reference sequence). This CDR3 comprises 14 residues. The chain's CDR3 is CAWSVGGGNQPQHF. The CDR3 DNA reads TGTGCCTGGAGTGTTGGGGGAGGCAATCAGCCCCAGCATTTT. Combining the CDR3 with reference TRBV30 and TRBJ1-5 gives the whole variable domain SQTIHQWPATLVQPVGSPLSLECTVEGTSNPNLYWYRQAAGRGLQLLFYSVGIGQISSEVPQNLSASRPQDRQFILSSKKLLLSDSGFYLCAWSVGGGNQPQHFGDGTRLSIL.

The rearrangement uses TRBV28 and TRBJ2-7, with 7 positions matching TRBD2. Germline loops: CDR1 MDHEN, CDR2 SYDVKM. The CDR3 is made up of 18 amino acids. After removal of 6 bases from V and 4 bases from J, the junction contained 21 bases not matched to a gene. The CDR3 spells CASSLSAGATTSFYEQYF. DNA for the CDR3: TGTGCCAGCAGCCTTTCGGCGGGAGCCACAACCTCCTTTTACGAGCAGTACTTC.

The chain uses TRBV27 and TRBJ2-3; no reliable D call. This CDR3 is 11 amino acids long. V lost 1 base and J lost 12, with 8 bases in between. The germline V gene encodes CDR1 MNHEY and CDR2 SMNVEV (reference sequence). CDR3 coding DNA: TGTGCCAGCAGTTTATTTGGAGCCCAGTATTTT. This codes for CASSLFGAQYF.